Listed here is a single T cell receptor (beta chain). What it recognizes is unknown. Its ends do not fully match the called genes, so a read error is possible. TCRbeta libraries were built with three rounds of nested PCR, modified from ARM-PCR. TCRdb re-derived calls from the multiplex PCR reads in MiXCR, one entry per CDR3 protein. Of roughly 120,000 distinct CDR3 sequences in the sample, more than 70% were seen once. The sample belongs to a study of tumor and adjacent non-tumor tissue in lung cancer. About the study: Stage I to III disease affected ten to eleven men and 5 women aged roughly 31 to 80. General study findings and limits: In normal lung, the top 100 clones were significantly more dominant than in tumor.

CDR1 SGHAT and CDR2 FQNNGV come from the germline V gene. CDR3 length: 12 residues. The template was RNA from unsorted bulk tissue. The clonotype comes from a woman aged 55 to 70 with non-small cell lung cancer. The chain recombines TRBV11-2 with TRBJ1-2; D is ambiguous. The sample comprised lung tumor tissue. The CDR3 coding sequence is TGCGCCTGCAGCTTAGGTTCGGGAGTCTACACATTC. Translation gives CACSLGSGVYTF.